This T cell receptor (beta chain) was sequenced for a study of blood T cell repertoires in COVID-19. Study at large: Acute-phase and convalescent COVID-19 samples originated in the United States, Italy and Spain.

Those who participated ranged in age from 18 to 89 years and resided in about two dozen US areas. Membership in each cohort depended on participant-reported clinical history. In germline, CDR1 is SGHTA, CDR2 FQGTGA. V lost 5 bases, J lost 0 bases, and 5 bases stayed unmatched. The CDR3 contains 15 residues. Profiled with immunoSEQ multiplex PCR; TCRdb holds only in-frame clones, not every one. The sample has 300,000 to 500,000 clones, around 89% seen once. The genes are TRBV7-3 and TRBJ2-3; 7 bases align to TRBD2. The TCR comes from a woman between 25 and 40 years old with acute COVID-19. The sequenced sample was PBMCs or T cells enriched from blood (not recorded which). CDR3 sequence: CASSRGGASTDTQYF. CDR3 coding DNA: TGTGCCAGCAGCCGCGGGGGAGCTAGCACAGATACGCAGTATTTT.